Listed below are T cell receptor beta chains from one sample, sequenced in a study of T-cell reconstitution after alpha-beta-depleted transplantation in children. Each CDR3 protein gets one entry after TCRdb re-called the PCR reads with MiXCR. Counted here are 800,000 to 1,000,000 distinct CDR3 sequences, 25% to 30% occurring once; the ten biggest clones make up under 30%. The sample was PBMCs, mostly from graft donor cells, taken 360 days after TCRalphabeta/CD19-depleted stem cell transplant. The receptor source for this set is a boy in the first two years of life who had a stem cell transplant for SCID, so the T cells may come from the graft donor. Each CDR3 is given with its conserved first and last residue. A D gene is named only where the DNA matches it firmly. Clone sizes are given selectively: once, few, many, or a class where the clone is expanded.

d_gene: .; v_gene: TRBV28; j_gene: TRBJ2-1; abundance: .; CDR3nt: TGTGCCAGCAGGGCTTCTAGTAGGGGGACCTCCTACAATGAGCAGTTCTTC; CDR3aa: CASRASSRGTSYNEQFF
d_gene: TRBD2; v_gene: TRBV12-3/TRBV12-4; j_gene: TRBJ2-5; abundance: .; CDR3nt: TGTGCCAGCAGTTCCTCCCCGCTAGCGGGAAACCAAGAGACCCAGTACTTC; CDR3aa: CASSSSPLAGNQETQYF
d_gene: TRBD2; v_gene: TRBV7-2; j_gene: TRBJ2-3; abundance: .; CDR3nt: TGTGCCAGCAGCTTAGCGGGGGGGATCCCAGATACGCAGTATTTT; CDR3aa: CASSLAGGIPDTQYF
d_gene: TRBD2; v_gene: TRBV11-2; j_gene: TRBJ2-1; abundance: .; CDR3nt: TGTGCCAGCAGCCAGGTAGGGACTAGAAGGTTCTTC; CDR3aa: CASSQVGTRRFF
d_gene: .; v_gene: TRBV20-1; j_gene: TRBJ2-5; abundance: .; CDR3nt: TGCAGTGCTAGAACGGCGGGACAGCCTTTGTACCAAGAGACCCAGTACTTC; CDR3aa: CSARTAGQPLYQETQYF
d_gene: .; v_gene: TRBV3-1; j_gene: TRBJ2-7; abundance: few; CDR3nt: TGTGCCAGCAGCCAAGACCCCGGACATAGAACCTACGAGCAGTACTTC; CDR3aa: CASSQDPGHRTYEQYF
d_gene: TRBD1; v_gene: TRBV28; j_gene: TRBJ2-1; abundance: .; CDR3nt: TGTGCCAGCAGTTCATCCGGGACAGGGTTATGGTATGAGCAGTTCTTC; CDR3aa: CASSSSGTGLWYEQFF
d_gene: .; v_gene: TRBV29-1; j_gene: TRBJ1-4; abundance: .; CDR3nt: TGCAGCGTTGTCCCAGGACCCAGTAATGAAAAACTGTTTTTT; CDR3aa: CSVVPGPSNEKLFF
d_gene: .; v_gene: TRBV7-9; j_gene: TRBJ2-5; abundance: few; CDR3nt: TGTGCCAGCAGCGTAGCATTGTCCCAACGGGAGACCCAGTACTTC; CDR3aa: CASSVALSQRETQYF
d_gene: .; v_gene: TRBV28; j_gene: TRBJ2-2; abundance: .; CDR3nt: TGTGCCAGCAGCCCTAGTAGGAGAGGCACCAGAACCGGGGAGCTGTTTTTT; CDR3aa: CASSPSRRGTRTGELFF
d_gene: .; v_gene: TRBV4-3; j_gene: TRBJ1-1; abundance: .; CDR3nt: TGCGCCAGCAGCCAAGCTCCGACAGGCAGTTACCCCACTGAAGCTTTCTTT; CDR3aa: CASSQAPTGSYPTEAFF
d_gene: TRBD1; v_gene: TRBV12-3/TRBV12-4; j_gene: TRBJ1-5; abundance: .; CDR3nt: TGTGCCAGTAATTCGGACAGGGCTAATCAGCCCCAGCATTTT; CDR3aa: CASNSDRANQPQHF
d_gene: .; v_gene: TRBV5-5; j_gene: TRBJ2-1; abundance: few; CDR3nt: TGTGCCAGCAGCTCCCCCCGGGACTTTAAGGGGAATGAGCAGTTCTTC; CDR3aa: CASSSPRDFKGNEQFF
d_gene: TRBD1; v_gene: TRBV6-1; j_gene: TRBJ1-1; abundance: .; CDR3nt: TGTGCCAGCACCCCTACTAACGACAGGGACCTGAACACTGAAGCTTTCTTT; CDR3aa: CASTPTNDRDLNTEAFF
d_gene: TRBD1; v_gene: TRBV6-5; j_gene: TRBJ2-5; abundance: .; CDR3nt: TGTGCCAGCAGACCGACAGGGCCCCAAGAGACCCAGTACTTC; CDR3aa: CASRPTGPQETQYF
d_gene: TRBD1; v_gene: TRBV5-1; j_gene: TRBJ2-5; abundance: .; CDR3nt: TGCGCCAGCAGCTGGGAGAGGGGACAGGTCCAAGAGACCCAGTACTTC; CDR3aa: CASSWERGQVQETQYF
d_gene: .; v_gene: TRBV12-3/TRBV12-4; j_gene: TRBJ1-1; abundance: .; CDR3nt: TGTGCCAGCAGTTTCGGGGGGACGGGGGGCACTGAAGCTTTCTTT; CDR3aa: CASSFGGTGGTEAFF
d_gene: .; v_gene: TRBV6-1; j_gene: TRBJ2-7; abundance: .; CDR3nt: TGTGCCAGCAGACGGCCAGGGTACGAGCAGTACTTC; CDR3aa: CASRRPGYEQYF
d_gene: .; v_gene: TRBV9; j_gene: TRBJ2-2; abundance: few; CDR3nt: TGTGCCAGCAGCGTACTGCCCCGTAACTACGTCCCGAACACCGGGGAGCTGTTTTTT; CDR3aa: CASSVLPRNYVPNTGELFF
d_gene: .; v_gene: TRBV15; j_gene: TRBJ1-1; abundance: few; CDR3nt: TGTGCCACCAGCAGAGGACAGCTGAACACTGAAGCTTTCTTT; CDR3aa: CATSRGQLNTEAFF
d_gene: .; v_gene: TRBV28; j_gene: TRBJ2-5; abundance: .; CDR3nt: TGTGCCAGCCTACGCGGCGCGGCCCCCTTTCAAGAGAACCAGTACTTC; CDR3aa: CASLRGAAPFQENQYF
d_gene: .; v_gene: TRBV14; j_gene: TRBJ2-5; abundance: .; CDR3nt: TGTGCCAGCAGCCAGTTTGGGGGGCCGGAGACCCAGTACTTC; CDR3aa: CASSQFGGPETQYF
d_gene: .; v_gene: TRBV5-1; j_gene: TRBJ1-5; abundance: .; CDR3nt: TGCGCCAGCAGCTTGGGCCAGGGCCAGCCCCAGCATTTT; CDR3aa: CASSLGQGQPQHF
d_gene: TRBD1; v_gene: TRBV12-3/TRBV12-4; j_gene: TRBJ1-1; abundance: few; CDR3nt: TGTGCCAGCAGCCTGGACAGGCATAGCACTGAACCTTTCTTT; CDR3aa: CASSLDRHSTEPFF
d_gene: .; v_gene: TRBV5-1; j_gene: TRBJ2-3; abundance: .; CDR3nt: TGCGCCAGCAGCCCCACTCGGTTGGGGCTCGGCACAGATACGCAGTATTTT; CDR3aa: CASSPTRLGLGTDTQYF
d_gene: .; v_gene: TRBV18; j_gene: TRBJ2-1; abundance: .; CDR3nt: TGTGCCAGCTCACCACGTAGGACAGCGCCCTACAATGAGCAGTTCTTC; CDR3aa: CASSPRRTAPYNEQFF
d_gene: TRBD2; v_gene: TRBV11-3; j_gene: TRBJ2-1; abundance: .; CDR3nt: TGTGCCAGCAGCTTAGCGGGGGGGTGGTCCTACAATGAGCAGTTCTTC; CDR3aa: CASSLAGGWSYNEQFF
d_gene: .; v_gene: TRBV7-9; j_gene: TRBJ2-1; abundance: .; CDR3nt: TGTGCCAGCAGCTTTACAAGGGGCGAGGAGTTCTTC; CDR3aa: CASSFTRGEEFF
d_gene: TRBD1; v_gene: TRBV29-1; j_gene: TRBJ2-7; abundance: .; CDR3nt: TGCAGCGTTGGACGGACAGGGGACTACGAGCAGTACTTC; CDR3aa: CSVGRTGDYEQYF
d_gene: .; v_gene: TRBV24-1; j_gene: TRBJ2-3; abundance: few; CDR3nt: TGTGCCACCGGGGCAGGGGCGTTGGATACGCAGTATTTT; CDR3aa: CATGAGALDTQYF
d_gene: .; v_gene: TRBV20-1; j_gene: TRBJ2-1; abundance: .; CDR3nt: TGCAGTGCCGGGACGGTCGAGAAGAGCTCCTACAATGAGCAGTTCTTC; CDR3aa: CSAGTVEKSSYNEQFF
d_gene: .; v_gene: TRBV4-1; j_gene: TRBJ2-7; abundance: .; CDR3nt: TGCGCCAGCAGCCAAGATCTAGTGGGTAACAGAGTCTACGAGCAGTACTTC; CDR3aa: CASSQDLVGNRVYEQYF
d_gene: TRBD2; v_gene: TRBV4-3; j_gene: TRBJ2-7; abundance: few; CDR3nt: TGCGCCAGCAGCCAAGCGTGGGCGGGGGGCCAGGTCTACGAGCAGTACTTC; CDR3aa: CASSQAWAGGQVYEQYF
d_gene: .; v_gene: TRBV28; j_gene: TRBJ1-4; abundance: few; CDR3nt: TGTGCCAGCACCAGAGATCCTATCCTGTTTTTT; CDR3aa: CASTRDPILFF
d_gene: TRBD2; v_gene: TRBV13; j_gene: TRBJ2-5; abundance: few; CDR3nt: TGTGCCAGCAGCTTCACGCCGGGACTAGCTCGAGAGACCCAGTACTTC; CDR3aa: CASSFTPGLARETQYF
d_gene: .; v_gene: TRBV10-3; j_gene: TRBJ2-7; abundance: .; CDR3nt: TGTGCCATCACCAGCTCATCCCAGAGCTCCTACGAGCAGTACTTC; CDR3aa: CAITSSSQSSYEQYF
d_gene: .; v_gene: TRBV2; j_gene: TRBJ2-3; abundance: .; CDR3nt: TGTGCCAGCAGTGATGTCCAGTACACAGATACGCAGTATTTT; CDR3aa: CASSDVQYTDTQYF
d_gene: TRBD1; v_gene: TRBV5-1; j_gene: TRBJ1-5; abundance: .; CDR3nt: TGCGCCAGCAGTTTCCAGACAGGGTCGAGGCAGCCCCAGCATTTT; CDR3aa: CASSFQTGSRQPQHF
d_gene: TRBD1; v_gene: TRBV4-1; j_gene: TRBJ2-7; abundance: .; CDR3nt: TGCGCCAGCAGCCAAGACGGGACAGGGAAATACGAGCAGTACTTC; CDR3aa: CASSQDGTGKYEQYF
d_gene: TRBD1; v_gene: TRBV28; j_gene: TRBJ2-3; abundance: .; CDR3nt: TGTGCCAGCAGTCGGACAGGGGTCGCAGATACGCAGTATTTT; CDR3aa: CASSRTGVADTQYF
d_gene: .; v_gene: TRBV5-1; j_gene: TRBJ2-7; abundance: .; CDR3nt: TGCGCCAGCAGCAGTCCCGGGACCTCCTACGAGCAGTACTTC; CDR3aa: CASSSPGTSYEQYF
d_gene: .; v_gene: TRBV20-1; j_gene: TRBJ2-5; abundance: .; CDR3nt: TGCAGTGCTAGAGTACTCCGGTGGGGGGAAGAGACCCAGTACTTC; CDR3aa: CSARVLRWGEETQYF
d_gene: TRBD2; v_gene: TRBV6-1; j_gene: TRBJ2-1; abundance: few; CDR3nt: TGTGCCAGCAGTCGGGGACTAGCGGGGATCAATGAGCAGTTCTTC; CDR3aa: CASSRGLAGINEQFF
d_gene: TRBD2; v_gene: TRBV12-3/TRBV12-4; j_gene: TRBJ2-3; abundance: few; CDR3nt: TGTGCCAGCAGCCCGCGGGGGTTTAGCACAGATACGCAGTATTTT; CDR3aa: CASSPRGFSTDTQYF
d_gene: .; v_gene: TRBV29-1; j_gene: TRBJ1-2; abundance: .; CDR3nt: TGCAGCGGGAGGACCGAGCATGGCTACACCTTC; CDR3aa: CSGRTEHGYTF